Sequencing of this T cell receptor beta chain was carried out in a study of cytomegalovirus exposure and HLA in healthy donors. The donors were part of the validation cohort, which consisted of approximately 110 subjects and was separate from the first cohort of about 720 subjects. Clones were read by immunoSEQ multiplex PCR, and TCRdb kept only the in-frame ones, dropping some. This repertoire shows 85,000 to 130,000 clones, 88% found once; its top ten account for 1.8%. The sequenced material came from PBMCs. The sequence was obtained from a woman aged 18-35 years in good health and CMV-seropositive.

Written as DNA, the CDR3 is TGTGCCAGTAGTGTCCCGGGACAGGGGACGGGTCAGCCCCAGCATTTT. Protein: CASSVPGQGTGQPQHF. The rearrangement links TRBV19 to TRBJ1-5, with 10 bases fitting TRBD1. Germline V gives CDR1 LNHDA, CDR2 SQIVND (reference sequence). V shed 5 bases, J shed 6 bases, and the junction held 10 bases outside the gene matches. This CDR3 has 16 residues.